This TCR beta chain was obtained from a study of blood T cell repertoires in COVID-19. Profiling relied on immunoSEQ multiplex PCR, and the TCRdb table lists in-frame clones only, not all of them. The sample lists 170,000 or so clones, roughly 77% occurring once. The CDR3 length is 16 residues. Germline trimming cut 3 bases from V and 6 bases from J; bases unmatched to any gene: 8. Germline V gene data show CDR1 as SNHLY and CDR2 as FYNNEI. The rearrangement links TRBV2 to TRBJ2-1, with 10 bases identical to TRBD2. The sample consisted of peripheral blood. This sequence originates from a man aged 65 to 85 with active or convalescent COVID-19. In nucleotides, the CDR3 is TGTGCCAGCAGTGAGGAACTAGCGGGATCGTTCAATGAGCAGTTCTTC. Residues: CASSEELAGSFNEQFF.